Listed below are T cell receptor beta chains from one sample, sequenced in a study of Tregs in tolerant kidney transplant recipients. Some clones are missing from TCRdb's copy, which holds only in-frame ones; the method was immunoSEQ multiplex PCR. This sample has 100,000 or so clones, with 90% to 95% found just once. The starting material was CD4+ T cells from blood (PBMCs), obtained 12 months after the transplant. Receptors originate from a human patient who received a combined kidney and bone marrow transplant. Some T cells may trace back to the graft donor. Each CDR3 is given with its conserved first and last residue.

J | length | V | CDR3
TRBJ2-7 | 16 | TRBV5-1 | CASSLGGQGFSYEQYF
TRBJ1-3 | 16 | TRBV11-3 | CASSPGQGSSGNTIYF
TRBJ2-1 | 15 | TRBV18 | CASSPWTGMYNEQFF
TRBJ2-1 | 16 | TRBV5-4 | CASSLGVDRGLDEQFF
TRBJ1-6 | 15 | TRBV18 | CASSPATGVESPLHF
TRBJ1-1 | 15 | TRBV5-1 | CASSLWAGVNTEAFF
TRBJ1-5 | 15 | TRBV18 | CASSPGHHSNQPQHF
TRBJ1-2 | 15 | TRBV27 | CATAPRQDPPYGYTF
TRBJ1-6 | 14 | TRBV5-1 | CASSFRQDNSPLHF
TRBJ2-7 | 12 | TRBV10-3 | CASGLAGYEQYF
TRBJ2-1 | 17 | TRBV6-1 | CASSDPGTSGGANEQFF
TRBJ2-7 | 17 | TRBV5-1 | CASSLTVVQGSGYEQYF
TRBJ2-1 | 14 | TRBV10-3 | CAIRSGRAGDEQFF
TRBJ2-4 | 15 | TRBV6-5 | CASSYGTAMEDIQYF
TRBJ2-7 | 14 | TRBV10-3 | CAINLQGRGYEQYF
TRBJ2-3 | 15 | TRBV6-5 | CASSYLGQGADTQYF
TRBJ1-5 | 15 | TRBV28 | CASSLGRGGNQPQHF
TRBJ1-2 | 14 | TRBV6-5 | CASSYSRAAKGYTF
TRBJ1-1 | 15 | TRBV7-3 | CASSLYRAMNTEAFF
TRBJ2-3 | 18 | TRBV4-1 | CASSQEGGTGVPTDTQYF
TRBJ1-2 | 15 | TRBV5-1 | CASSLGGQGALGYTF
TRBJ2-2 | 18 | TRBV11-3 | CASSLVGTGGVGTGELFF
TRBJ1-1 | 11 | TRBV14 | CASSRDSQAFF
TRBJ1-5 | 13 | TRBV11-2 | CASSQVRNQPQHF
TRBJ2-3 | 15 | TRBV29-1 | CSVLKQRADMDTQYF
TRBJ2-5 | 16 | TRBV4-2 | CASSQDLARGGETQYF
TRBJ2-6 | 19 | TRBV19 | CATPEVPGTRPSGANVLTF
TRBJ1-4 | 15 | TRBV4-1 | CASSQESTGVEKLFF
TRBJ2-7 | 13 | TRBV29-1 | CSVITTHVYEQYF
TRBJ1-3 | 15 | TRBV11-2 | CASSGTGRPGNTIYF
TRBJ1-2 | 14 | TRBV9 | CASSPLGQVLPYTF
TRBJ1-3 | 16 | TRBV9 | CASSERQGANGNTIYF
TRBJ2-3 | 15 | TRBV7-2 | CASSLRSSNTDTQYF
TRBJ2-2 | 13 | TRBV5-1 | CASSLLATGELFF
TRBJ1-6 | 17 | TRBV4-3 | CASSSGGGRWSNSPLHF
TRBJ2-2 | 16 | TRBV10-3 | CAISDAQARPTGELFF
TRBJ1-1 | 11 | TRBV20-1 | CSARMSTEAFF
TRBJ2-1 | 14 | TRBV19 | CASSPSGVYNEQFF
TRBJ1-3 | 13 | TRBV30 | CAWSRGTGNTIYF
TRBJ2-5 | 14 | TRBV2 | CASSEARTEETQYF
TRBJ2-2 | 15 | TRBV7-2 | CASSLSPSNTGELFF
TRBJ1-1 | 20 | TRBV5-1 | CASRKGQPQIKEVVNTEAFF
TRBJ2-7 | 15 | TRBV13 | CASSYGQGRFSEQYF
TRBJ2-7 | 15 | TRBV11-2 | CASSFGPSGTYEQYF
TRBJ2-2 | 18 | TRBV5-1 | CASSLAAPGQGGTGELFF
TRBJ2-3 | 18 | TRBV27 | CASSKTSGGVGRRWVQYF
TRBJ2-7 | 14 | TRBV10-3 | CAISSGRGVEEQYF
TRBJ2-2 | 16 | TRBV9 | CASSAADRGNTGELFF
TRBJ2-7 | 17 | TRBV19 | CASSIHRTARSSYEQYF
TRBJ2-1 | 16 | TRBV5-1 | CASSSQGAVWKTEQFF
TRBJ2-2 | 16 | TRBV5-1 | CASSISGTGNTGELFF
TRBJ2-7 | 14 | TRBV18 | CASSQGTPVYEQYF
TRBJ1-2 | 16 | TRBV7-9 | CASSYVPPQGRNGYTF
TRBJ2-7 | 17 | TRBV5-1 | CASSLPVPGQGAREQYF